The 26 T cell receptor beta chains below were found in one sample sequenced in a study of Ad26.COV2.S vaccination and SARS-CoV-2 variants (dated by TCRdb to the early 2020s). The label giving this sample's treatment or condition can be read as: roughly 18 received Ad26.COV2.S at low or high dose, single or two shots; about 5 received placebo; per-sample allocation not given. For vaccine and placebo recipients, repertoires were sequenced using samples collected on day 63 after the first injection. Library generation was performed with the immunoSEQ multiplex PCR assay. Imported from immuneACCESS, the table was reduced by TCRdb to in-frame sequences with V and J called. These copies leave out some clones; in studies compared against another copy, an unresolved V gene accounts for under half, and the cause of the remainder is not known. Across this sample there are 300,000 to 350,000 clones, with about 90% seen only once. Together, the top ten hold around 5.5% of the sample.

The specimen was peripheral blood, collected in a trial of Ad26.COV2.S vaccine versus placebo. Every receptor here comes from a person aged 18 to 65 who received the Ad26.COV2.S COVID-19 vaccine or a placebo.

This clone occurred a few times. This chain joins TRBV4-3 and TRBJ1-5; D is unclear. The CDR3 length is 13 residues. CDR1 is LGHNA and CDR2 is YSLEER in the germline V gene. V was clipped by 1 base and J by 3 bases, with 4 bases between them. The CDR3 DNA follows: TGCGCCAGCAGCCAAGGGGCCAATCAGCCCCAGCATTTT. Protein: CASSQGANQPQHF.

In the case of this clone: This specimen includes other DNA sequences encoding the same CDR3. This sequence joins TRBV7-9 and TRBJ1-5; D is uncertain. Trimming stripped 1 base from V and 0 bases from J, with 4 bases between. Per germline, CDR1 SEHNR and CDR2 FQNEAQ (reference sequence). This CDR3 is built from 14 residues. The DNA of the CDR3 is TGTGCCAGCAGCTTAGACAGTAGCAATCAGCCCCAGCATTTT. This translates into CASSLDSSNQPQHF.

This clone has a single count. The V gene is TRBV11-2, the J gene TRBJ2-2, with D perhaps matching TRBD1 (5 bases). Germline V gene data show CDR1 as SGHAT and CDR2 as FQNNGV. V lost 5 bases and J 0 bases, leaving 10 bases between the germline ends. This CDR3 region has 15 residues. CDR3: CASSNRTTNTGELFF. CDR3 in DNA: TGTGCCAGCAGCAATAGGACAACGAACACCGGGGAGCTGTTTTTT.

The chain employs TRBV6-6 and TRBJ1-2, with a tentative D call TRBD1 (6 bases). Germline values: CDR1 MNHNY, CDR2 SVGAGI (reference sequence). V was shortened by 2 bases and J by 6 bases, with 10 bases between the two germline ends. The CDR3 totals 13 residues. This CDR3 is CASSYRQEDGYTF. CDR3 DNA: TGTGCCAGCAGTTACAGACAGGAGGATGGCTACACCTTC.

DNA of the CDR3: TGTGCCAGCAGACTACTAGGAGGGAGTTCAGATACGCAGTATTTT. It yields the protein CASRLLGGSSDTQYF. The chain is built from TRBV3-1 (or the pseudogene TRBV3-2) and TRBJ2-3; maybe TRBD2 (6 bases). In germline, CDR1 is LGHDT, CDR2 YNNKEL (reference sequence). V lost 6 bases to trimming and J lost 4 bases, with 17 bases between them. The CDR3 has 15 residues.

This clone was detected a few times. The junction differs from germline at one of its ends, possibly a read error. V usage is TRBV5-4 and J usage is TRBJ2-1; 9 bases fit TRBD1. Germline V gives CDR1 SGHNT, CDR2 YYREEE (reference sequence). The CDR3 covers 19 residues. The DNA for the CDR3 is TGTGCCAGCAGCCACACACCCTACAGGGGGCGCTTCGGGTACACTGAGCAGTTCTTC. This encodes CASSHTPYRGRFGYTEQFF.

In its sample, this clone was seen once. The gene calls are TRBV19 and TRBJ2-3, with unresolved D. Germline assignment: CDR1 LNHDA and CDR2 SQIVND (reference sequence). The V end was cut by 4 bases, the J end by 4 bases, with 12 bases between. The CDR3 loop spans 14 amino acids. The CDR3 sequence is CASSNPSKADTQYF. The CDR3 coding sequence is TGTGCCAGTAGTAACCCTAGTAAGGCAGATACGCAGTATTTT.

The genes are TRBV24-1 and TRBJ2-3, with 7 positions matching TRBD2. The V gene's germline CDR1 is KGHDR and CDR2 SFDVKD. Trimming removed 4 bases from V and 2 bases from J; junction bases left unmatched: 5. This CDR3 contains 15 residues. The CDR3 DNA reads TGTGCCACCAGTGAGGCTAGCGGAAACACAGATACGCAGTATTTT. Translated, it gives CATSEASGNTDTQYF.

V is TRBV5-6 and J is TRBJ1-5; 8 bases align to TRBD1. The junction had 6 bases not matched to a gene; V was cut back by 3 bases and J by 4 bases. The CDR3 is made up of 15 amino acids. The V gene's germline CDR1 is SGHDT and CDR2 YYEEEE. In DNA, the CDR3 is TGTGCCAGCAGCTATACCGGGACAGGTAATCAGCCCCAGCATTTT. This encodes CASSYTGTGNQPQHF.

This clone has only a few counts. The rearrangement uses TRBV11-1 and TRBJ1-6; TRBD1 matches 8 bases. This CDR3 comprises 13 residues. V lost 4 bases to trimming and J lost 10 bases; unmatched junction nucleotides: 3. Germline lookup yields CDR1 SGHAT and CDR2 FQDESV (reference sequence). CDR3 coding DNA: TGTGCCAGCAGCTACAGGGGGTGGTCACCCCTCCACTTT. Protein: CASSYRGWSPLHF.

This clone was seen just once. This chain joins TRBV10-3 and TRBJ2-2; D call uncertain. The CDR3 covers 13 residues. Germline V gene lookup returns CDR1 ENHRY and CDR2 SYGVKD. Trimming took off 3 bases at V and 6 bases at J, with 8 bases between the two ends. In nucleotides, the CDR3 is TGTGCCATCAGTGATGAAGGGTCCGGGGAGCTGTTTTTT. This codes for CAISDEGSGELFF.

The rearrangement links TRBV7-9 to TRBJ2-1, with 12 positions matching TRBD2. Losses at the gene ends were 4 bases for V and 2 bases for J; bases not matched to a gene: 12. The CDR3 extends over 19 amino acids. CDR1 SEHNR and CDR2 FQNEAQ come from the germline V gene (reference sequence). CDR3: CASSSSLAGGPKAYNEQFF. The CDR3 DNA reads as TGTGCCAGCAGCTCCTCCCTAGCGGGAGGGCCGAAGGCCTACAATGAGCAGTTCTTC.

The CDR3 reads CASTRGGYTEAFF. Here the CDR3 DNA reads TGTGCCAGTACCCGGGGGGGGTACACTGAAGCTTTCTTT. V is TRBV19 and J is TRBJ1-1; possible D gene TRBD1, 5 bases. The CDR3 length is 13 residues. The V gene's germline CDR1 is LNHDA and CDR2 SQIVND (reference sequence). V was pared by 7 bases and J by 3 bases, with 12 bases between.

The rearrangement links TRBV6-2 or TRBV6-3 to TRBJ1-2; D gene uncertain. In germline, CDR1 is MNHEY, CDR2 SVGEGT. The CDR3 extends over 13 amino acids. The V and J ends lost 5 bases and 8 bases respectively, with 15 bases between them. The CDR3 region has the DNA TGTGCCAGCAGTCTGGATACACGGGTGGGCTACACCTTC. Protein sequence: CASSLDTRVGYTF.

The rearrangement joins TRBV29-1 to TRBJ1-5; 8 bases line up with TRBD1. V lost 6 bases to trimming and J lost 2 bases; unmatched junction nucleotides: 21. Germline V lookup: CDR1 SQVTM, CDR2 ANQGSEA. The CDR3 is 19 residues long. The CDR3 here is CSVLQGGQGGFIGNQPQHF. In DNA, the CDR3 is TGCAGCGTCCTCCAGGGTGGACAGGGTGGGTTTATTGGCAATCAGCCCCAGCATTTT.

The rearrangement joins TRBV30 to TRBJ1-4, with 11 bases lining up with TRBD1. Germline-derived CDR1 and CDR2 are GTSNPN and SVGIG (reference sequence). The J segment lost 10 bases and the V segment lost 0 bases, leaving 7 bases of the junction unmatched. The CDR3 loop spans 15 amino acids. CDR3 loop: CAWSVSPGTGGKLFF. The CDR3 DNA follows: TGTGCCTGGAGTGTAAGCCCCGGGACAGGGGGAAAACTGTTTTTT.

CDR3 nucleotide sequence: TGTGCCAGCAGTTTATGGGACCTGCTGGGCAATGAGCAGTTCTTC. Translation: CASSLWDLLGNEQFF. The J gene is TRBJ2-1, the V gene TRBV28; D remains ambiguous. Germline-derived CDR1 and CDR2 are MDHEN and SYDVKM. The CDR3 consists of 15 residues. V was trimmed by 0 bases and J by 6 bases, leaving 12 bases between them.

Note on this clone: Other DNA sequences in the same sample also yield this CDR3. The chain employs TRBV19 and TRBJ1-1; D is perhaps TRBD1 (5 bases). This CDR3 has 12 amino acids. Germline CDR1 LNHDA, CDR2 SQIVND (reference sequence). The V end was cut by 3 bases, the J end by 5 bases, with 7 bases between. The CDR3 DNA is TGTGCCAGTAGTATGAGGGGAACTGAAGCTTTCTTT. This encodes CASSMRGTEAFF.

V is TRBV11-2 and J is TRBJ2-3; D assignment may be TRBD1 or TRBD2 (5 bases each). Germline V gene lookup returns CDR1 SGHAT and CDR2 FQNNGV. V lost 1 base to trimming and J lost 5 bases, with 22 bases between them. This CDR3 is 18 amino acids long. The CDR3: CASSLVLNSDPQGDTQYF. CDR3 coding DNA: TGTGCCAGCAGCTTAGTTCTCAATAGCGATCCCCAGGGAGATACGCAGTATTTT.

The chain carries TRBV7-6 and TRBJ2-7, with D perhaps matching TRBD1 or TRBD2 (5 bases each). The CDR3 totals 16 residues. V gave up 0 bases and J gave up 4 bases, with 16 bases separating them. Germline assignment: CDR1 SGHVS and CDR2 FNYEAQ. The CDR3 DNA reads TGTGCCAGCAGCTTAGCTCCGGGACCGTTACTATACGAGCAGTACTTC. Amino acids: CASSLAPGPLLYEQYF. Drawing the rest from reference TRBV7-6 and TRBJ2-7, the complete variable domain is GAGVSQSPRYKVTKRGQDVALRCDPISGHVSLYWYRQALGQGPEFLTYFNYEAQQDKSGLPNDRFSAERPEGSISTLTIQRTEQRDSAMYRCASSLAPGPLLYEQYFGPGTRLTVT.

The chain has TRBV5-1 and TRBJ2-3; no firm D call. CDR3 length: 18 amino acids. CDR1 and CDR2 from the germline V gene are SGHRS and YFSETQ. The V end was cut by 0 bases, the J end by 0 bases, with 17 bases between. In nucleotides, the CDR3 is TGCGCCAGCAGCTTGGCCGCGGTAGGGCCCTCTAGCACAGATACGCAGTATTTT. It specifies CASSLAAVGPSSTDTQYF.

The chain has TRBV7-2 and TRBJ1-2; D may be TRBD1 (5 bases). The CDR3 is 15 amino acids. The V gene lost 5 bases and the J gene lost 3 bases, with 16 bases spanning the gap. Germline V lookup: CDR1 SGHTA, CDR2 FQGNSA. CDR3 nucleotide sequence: TGTGCCAGCAGCCCGCGGGGGGAGACAGACTATGGCTACACCTTC. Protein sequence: CASSPRGETDYGYTF.

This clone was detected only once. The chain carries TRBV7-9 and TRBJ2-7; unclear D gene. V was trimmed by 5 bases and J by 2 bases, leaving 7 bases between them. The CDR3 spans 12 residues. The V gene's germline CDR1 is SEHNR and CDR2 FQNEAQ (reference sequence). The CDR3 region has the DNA TGTGCCAGCAGCCACGAGGCCTACGAGCAGTACTTC. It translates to CASSHEAYEQYF.

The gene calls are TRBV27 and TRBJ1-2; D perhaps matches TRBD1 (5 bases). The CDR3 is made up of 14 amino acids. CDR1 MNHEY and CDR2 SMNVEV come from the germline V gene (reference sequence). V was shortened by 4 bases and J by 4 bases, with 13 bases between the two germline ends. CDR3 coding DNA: TGTGCCAGCAGTTATTCAGGGCCTGCCTATGGCTACACCTTC. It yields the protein CASSYSGPAYGYTF.

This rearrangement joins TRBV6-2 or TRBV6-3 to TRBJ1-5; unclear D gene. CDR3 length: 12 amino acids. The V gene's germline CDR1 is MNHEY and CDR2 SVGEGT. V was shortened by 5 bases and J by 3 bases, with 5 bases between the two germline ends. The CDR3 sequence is CASSRFNQPQHF. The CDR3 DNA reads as TGTGCCAGCAGTAGGTTCAATCAGCCCCAGCATTTT.

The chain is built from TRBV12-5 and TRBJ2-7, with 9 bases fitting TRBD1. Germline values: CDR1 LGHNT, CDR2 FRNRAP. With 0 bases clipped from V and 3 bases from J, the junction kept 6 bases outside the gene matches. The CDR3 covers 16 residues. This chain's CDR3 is CASGLVRGQGLYEQYV. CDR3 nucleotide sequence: TGTGCTAGTGGTTTGGTAAGGGGACAGGGTCTCTACGAGCAGTACGTC.